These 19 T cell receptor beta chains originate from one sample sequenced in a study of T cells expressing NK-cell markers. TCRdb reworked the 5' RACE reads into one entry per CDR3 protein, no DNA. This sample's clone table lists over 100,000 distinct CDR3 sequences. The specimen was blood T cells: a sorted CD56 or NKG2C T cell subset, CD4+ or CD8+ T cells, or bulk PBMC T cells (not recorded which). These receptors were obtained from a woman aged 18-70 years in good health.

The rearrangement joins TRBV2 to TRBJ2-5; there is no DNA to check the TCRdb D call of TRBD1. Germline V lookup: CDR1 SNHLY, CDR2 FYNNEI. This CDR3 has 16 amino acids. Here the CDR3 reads CAGYPGDRGMQETQYF.

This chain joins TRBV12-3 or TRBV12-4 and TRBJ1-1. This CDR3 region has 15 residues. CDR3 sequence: CASSLAGRVNTEAFF.

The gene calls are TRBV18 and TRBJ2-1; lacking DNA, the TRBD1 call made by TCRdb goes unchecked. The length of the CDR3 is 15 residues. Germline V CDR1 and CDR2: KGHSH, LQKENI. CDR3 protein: CASSPPGVGRHEQFF.

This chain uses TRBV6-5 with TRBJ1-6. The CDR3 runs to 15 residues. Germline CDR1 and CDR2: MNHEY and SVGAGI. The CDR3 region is CASSYSGQGGSPLHF.

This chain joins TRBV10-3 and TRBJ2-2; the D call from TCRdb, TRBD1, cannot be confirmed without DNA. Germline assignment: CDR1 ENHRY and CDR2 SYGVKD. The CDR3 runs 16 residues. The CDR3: CAISEEWGPDTGELFF.

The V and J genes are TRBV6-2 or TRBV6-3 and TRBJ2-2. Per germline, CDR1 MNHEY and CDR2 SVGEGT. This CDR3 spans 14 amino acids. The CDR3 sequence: CASRVDSDTGELFF.

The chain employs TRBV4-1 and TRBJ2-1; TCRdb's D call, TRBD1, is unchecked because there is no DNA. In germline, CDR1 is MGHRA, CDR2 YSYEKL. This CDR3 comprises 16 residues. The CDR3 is CASSHLGGQGIHEQFF.

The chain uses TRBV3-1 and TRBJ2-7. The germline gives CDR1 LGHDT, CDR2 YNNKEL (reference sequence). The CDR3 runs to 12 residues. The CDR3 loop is CASSPSSYEQYF.

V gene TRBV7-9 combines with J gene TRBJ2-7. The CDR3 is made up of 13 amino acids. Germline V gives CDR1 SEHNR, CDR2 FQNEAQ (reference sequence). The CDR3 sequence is CASSLAESYEQYF.

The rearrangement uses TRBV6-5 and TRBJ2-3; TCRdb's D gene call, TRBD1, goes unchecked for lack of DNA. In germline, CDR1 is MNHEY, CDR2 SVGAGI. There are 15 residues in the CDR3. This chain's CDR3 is CASSYSSLGADTQYF.

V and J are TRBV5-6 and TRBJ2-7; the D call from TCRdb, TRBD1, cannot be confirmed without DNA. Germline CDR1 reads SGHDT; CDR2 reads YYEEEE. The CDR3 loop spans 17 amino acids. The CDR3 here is CASRRRDTPRTIYEQYF.

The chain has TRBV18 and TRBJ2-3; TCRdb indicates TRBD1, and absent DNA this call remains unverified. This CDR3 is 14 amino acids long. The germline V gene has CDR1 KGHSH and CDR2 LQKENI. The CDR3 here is CASSPTPGTDTQYF.

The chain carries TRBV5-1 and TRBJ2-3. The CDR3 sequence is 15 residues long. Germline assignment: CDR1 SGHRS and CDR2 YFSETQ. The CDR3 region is CASSLDSQITDTQYF.

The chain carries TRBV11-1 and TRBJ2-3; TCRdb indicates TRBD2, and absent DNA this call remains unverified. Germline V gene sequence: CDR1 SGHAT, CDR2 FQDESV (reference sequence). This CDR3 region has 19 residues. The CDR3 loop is CASSSTSTGTSGGTDTQYF.

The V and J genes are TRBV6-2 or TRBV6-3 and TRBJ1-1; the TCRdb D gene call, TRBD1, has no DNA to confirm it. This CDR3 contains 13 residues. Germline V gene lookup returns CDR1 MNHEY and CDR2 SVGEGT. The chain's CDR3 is CASIGTYGAEAFF.

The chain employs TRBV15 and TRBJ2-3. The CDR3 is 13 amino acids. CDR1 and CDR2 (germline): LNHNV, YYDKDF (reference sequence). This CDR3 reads CATSRDLADTQYF.

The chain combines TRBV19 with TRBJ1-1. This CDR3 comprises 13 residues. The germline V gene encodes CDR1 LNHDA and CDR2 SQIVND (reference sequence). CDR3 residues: CASSPDGNTEAFF.

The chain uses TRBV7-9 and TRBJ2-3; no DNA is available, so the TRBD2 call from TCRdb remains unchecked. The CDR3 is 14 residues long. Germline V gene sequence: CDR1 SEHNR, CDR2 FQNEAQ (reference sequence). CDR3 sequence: CASSLEAGPDTQYF.

The CDR3: CASSRDRLNTEAFF. This sequence joins TRBV6-2 or TRBV6-3 and TRBJ1-1; TCRdb outputs TRBD1, but without DNA this stays unchecked. This CDR3 spans 14 amino acids. The germline CDR1 and CDR2 sequences are MNHEY and SVGEGT.